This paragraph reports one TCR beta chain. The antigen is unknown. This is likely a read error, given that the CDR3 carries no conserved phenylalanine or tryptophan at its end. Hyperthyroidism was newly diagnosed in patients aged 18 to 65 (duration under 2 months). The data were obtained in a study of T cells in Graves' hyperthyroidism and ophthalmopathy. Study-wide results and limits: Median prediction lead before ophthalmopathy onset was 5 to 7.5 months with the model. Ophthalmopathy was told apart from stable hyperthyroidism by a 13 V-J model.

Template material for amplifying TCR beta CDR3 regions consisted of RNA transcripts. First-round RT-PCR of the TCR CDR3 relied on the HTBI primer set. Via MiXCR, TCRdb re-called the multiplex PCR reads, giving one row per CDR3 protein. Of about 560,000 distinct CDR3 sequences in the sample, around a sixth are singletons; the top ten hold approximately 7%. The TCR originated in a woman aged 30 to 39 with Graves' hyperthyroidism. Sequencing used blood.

The CDR3 DNA is TGCGCCAGCAGCTGGGGGTTCGGGACAGGAGATAAGAACACTGAAGCTTTCTCT. This sequence encodes CASSWGFGTGDKNTEAFS. The rearrangement links TRBV5-1 to TRBJ1-1; 8 bases agree with TRBD1. This CDR3 spans 18 amino acids. Trimming at V came to 3 bases and at J to 1 base, leaving 14 bases not matched to a gene. Germline CDR1 is SGHRS and CDR2 is YFSETQ.